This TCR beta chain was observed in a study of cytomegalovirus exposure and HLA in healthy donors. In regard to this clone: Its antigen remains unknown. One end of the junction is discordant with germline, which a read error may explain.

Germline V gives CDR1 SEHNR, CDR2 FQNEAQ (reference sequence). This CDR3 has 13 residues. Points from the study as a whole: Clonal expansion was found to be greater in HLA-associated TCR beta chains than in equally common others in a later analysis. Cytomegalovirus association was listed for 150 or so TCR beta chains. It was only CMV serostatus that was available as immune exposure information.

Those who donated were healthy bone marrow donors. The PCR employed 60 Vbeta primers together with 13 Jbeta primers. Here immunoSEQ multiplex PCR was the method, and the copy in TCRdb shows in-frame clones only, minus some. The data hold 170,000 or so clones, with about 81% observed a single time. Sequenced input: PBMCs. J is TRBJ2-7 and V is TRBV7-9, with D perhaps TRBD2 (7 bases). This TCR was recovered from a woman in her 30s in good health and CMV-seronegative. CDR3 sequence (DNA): TGTGCCAGCAGCGGGTGGGGGGGGCAGGGGTTTAACTTC. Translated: CASSGWGGQGFNF.